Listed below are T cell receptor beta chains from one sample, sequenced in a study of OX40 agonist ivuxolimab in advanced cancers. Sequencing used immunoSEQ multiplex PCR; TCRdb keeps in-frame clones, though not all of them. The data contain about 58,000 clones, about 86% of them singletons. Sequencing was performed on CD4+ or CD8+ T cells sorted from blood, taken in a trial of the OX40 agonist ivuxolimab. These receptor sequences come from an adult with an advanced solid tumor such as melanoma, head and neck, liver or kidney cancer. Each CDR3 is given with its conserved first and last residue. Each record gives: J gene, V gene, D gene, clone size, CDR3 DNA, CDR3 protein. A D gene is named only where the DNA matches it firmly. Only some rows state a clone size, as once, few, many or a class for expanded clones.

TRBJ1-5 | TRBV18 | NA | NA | TGTGCCAGCTCACCACGGTCCGGGGGCAATCAGCCCCAGCATTTT | CASSPRSGGNQPQHF
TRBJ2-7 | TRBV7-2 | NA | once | TGTGCCAGCAGTTCAGACCCCGCCTACGAGCAGTACTTC | CASSSDPAYEQYF
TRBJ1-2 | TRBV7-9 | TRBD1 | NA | TGTGCCAGCAGCTCCGGGACAGAGGCTGGAAACTATGGCTACACCTTC | CASSSGTEAGNYGYTF
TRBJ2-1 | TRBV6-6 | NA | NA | TGTGCCAGCAACTCCCGCTCCTACAATGAGCAGTTCTTC | CASNSRSYNEQFF
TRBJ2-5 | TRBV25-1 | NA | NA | TGTGCCAGCAGTGAATTAACCCCCAGGCCCCGGAGGGAGACCCAGTACTTC | CASSELTPRPRRETQYF
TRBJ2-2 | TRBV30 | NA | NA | TGTGCCTGGAGTGCAGGGGGGCGTACCGGGGAGCTGTTTTTT | CAWSAGGRTGELFF
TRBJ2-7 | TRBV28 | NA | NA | TGTGCCAGCAGGCCCTATATAGGGGGAGGCTCCTACGAGCAGTACTTC | CASRPYIGGGSYEQYF
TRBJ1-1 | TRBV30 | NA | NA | TGTGCCTGGAACAGGGTGAACACTGAAGCTTTCTTT | CAWNRVNTEAFF
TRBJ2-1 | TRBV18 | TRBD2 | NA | TGTGCCAGCTCCGGGTCGGGGGGGGACAATGAGCAGTTCTTC | CASSGSGGDNEQFF
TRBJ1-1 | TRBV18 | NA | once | TGTGCCAGCTCACGGACCGACGGGAACACTGAAGCTTTCTTT | CASSRTDGNTEAFF
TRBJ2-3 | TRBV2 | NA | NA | TGTGCCAGCAGTCCGGGGACCACAGATACGCAGTATTTT | CASSPGTTDTQYF
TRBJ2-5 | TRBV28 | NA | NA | TGTGCCAGCAGTTTAGGGGGAGATGAAGAGACCCAGTACTTC | CASSLGGDEETQYF
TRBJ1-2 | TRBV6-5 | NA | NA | TGTGCCAGCAGAGAGGACAGCGTTAACTATGGCTACACCTTC | CASREDSVNYGYTF
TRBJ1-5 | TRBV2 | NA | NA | TGTGCCAGCAGGATCGGACTAGCCAATCAGCCCCAGCATTTT | CASRIGLANQPQHF
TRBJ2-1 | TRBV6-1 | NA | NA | TGTGCCAGCAGTGAAGCTGGTGGGCGGGGTGAGCAGTTCTTC | CASSEAGGRGEQFF
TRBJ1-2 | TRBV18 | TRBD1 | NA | TGTGCCAGCTCACCCGGGACAGGGGGCAACTATGGCTACACCTTC | CASSPGTGGNYGYTF
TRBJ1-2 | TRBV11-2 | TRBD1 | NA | TGTGCCAGCAGCTTTCAGGGGGACTATGGCTACACCTTC | CASSFQGDYGYTF
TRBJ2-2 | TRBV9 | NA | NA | TGTGCCAGCAGCCCACGATTGGAAGGGGGCGGGGAGCTGTTTTTT | CASSPRLEGGGELFF
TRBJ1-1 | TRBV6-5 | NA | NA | TGTGCCAGCAGTTACTCGATGCATGGGAACGGGCTTGAAGCTTTCTTT | CASSYSMHGNGLEAFF
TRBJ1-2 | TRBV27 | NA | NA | TGTGCCAGCAGTTTATCGGGAGGGGTTGGCTACACCTTC | CASSLSGGVGYTF
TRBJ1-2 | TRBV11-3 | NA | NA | TGTGCCAGCAGCTTAGATCCGGGCAGCGAGCTTCCCTATGGCTACACCTTC | CASSLDPGSELPYGYTF
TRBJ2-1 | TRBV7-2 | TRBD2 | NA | TGTGCCAGCAGCTTACCTAGCGGGGCCAGGGGGCAGTTCTTC | CASSLPSGARGQFF
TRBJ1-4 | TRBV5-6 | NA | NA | TGTGCCAGCAGCTTGTGGGGCTGGGGGCCTAATGAAAAACTGTTTTTT | CASSLWGWGPNEKLFF
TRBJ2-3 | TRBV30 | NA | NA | TGTGCCTGGAAGTTTGTCCCCGAGGGAGCAGATACGCAGTATTTT | CAWKFVPEGADTQYF
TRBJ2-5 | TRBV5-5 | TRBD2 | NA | TGTGCCAGCAGCTTTCTAGCGGGGGGGCAAGAGACCCAGTACTTC | CASSFLAGGQETQYF
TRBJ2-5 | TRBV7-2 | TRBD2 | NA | TGTGCCAGCAGCACCCCCGGGACTATCGAGACCCAGTACTTC | CASSTPGTIETQYF
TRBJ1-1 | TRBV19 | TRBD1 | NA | TGTGCCAGTAGTAACCCAGGGGGGGCATTGAACACTGAAGCTTTCTTT | CASSNPGGALNTEAFF
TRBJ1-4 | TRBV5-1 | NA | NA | TGCGCCAGCAGCCTTGGGCCGACAATCAATGAAAAACTGTTTTTT | CASSLGPTINEKLFF
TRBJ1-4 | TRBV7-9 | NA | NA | TGTGCCAGCAGCTTAGGGGGGAACCGCGTGTCTAATGAAAAACTGTTTTTT | CASSLGGNRVSNEKLFF
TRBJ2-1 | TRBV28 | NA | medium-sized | TGTGCCAGCAGCCAAGTACTGAGTCGGTCCAGCTCCTACAATGAGCAGTTCTTC | CASSQVLSRSSSYNEQFF
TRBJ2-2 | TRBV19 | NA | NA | TGTGCCAGTAGTATAGAGGGCGGATCGAACACCGGGGAGCTGTTTTTT | CASSIEGGSNTGELFF
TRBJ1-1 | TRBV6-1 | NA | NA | TGTGCCAGCAGTCCCTACTTGAACACTGAAGCTTTCTTT | CASSPYLNTEAFF
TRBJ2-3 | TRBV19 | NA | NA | TGTGCCAGTGGGTGGGACATGAGCACAGATACGCAGTATTTT | CASGWDMSTDTQYF
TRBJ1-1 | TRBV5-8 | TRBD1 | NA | TGTGCCAGCAGAAACTACAGGGGCGGGAAGAACACTGAAGCTTTCTTT | CASRNYRGGKNTEAFF
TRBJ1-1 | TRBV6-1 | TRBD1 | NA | TGTGCCACCCGACAGGGGCCCACTGAAGCTTTCTTT | CATRQGPTEAFF
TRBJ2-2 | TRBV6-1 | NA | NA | TGTGCCAGCAGTGAAGAGGCAATACTAAACACCGGGGAGCTGTTTTTT | CASSEEAILNTGELFF
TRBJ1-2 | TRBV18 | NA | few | TGTGCCAGCTCACCCACCGGGACCAACTATGGCTACACCTTC | CASSPTGTNYGYTF
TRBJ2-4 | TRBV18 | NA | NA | TGTGCCAGCTCACCGGTTGGACAGATAGCCAAAAACATTCAGTACTTC | CASSPVGQIAKNIQYF
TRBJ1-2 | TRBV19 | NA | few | TGTGCCAGTAACTCCCCGGGGGGGAACGACTATGGCTACACCTTC | CASNSPGGNDYGYTF
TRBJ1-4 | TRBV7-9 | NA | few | TGTGCCAGCAGCTTAACGGGGGCTTGGGAAAAACTGTTTTTT | CASSLTGAWEKLFF
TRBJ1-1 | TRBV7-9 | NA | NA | TGTGCCAGCAGCGCGACCGGGACGAACACTGAAGCTTTCTTT | CASSATGTNTEAFF
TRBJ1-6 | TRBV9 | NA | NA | TGTGCCAGCAGCGGCCGGGGGGGACATTCACCCCTCCACTTT | CASSGRGGHSPLHF
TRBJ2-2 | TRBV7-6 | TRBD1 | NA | TGTGCCAGCAGCTCGCGAAGGGACAGGGACAACACCGGGGAGCTGTTTTTT | CASSSRRDRDNTGELFF
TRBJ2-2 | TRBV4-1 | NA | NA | TGCGCCAGCAGCCCAACCCGGGCCCGGGTTTCCGGGGAGCTGTTTTTT | CASSPTRARVSGELFF
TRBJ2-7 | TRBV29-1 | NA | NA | TGCAGCGTTGGGCAAACCTACGAGCAGTACTTC | CSVGQTYEQYF
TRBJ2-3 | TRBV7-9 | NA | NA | TGTGCCAGCAGCCACTCCGATACGCAGTATTTT | CASSHSDTQYF
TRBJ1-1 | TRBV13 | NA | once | TGTGCCAGCAGCTCACAAGGACTGCTTAACACTGAAGCTTTCTTT | CASSSQGLLNTEAFF
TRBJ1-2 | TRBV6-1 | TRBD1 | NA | TGTGCCAGCAGTGAACCAACGGGAAGACAGGGGGCAAATTCGGGCTACACCTTC | CASSEPTGRQGANSGYTF